Shown below are 28 T cell receptor beta chains from a single sample sequenced in a study of blood T cells in healthy people across ages. A J-beta primer mix and a sample-barcoded 5' primer were used in a second PCR of about 7 to 11 cycles. One entry per CDR3 protein results from TCRdb running MiXCR on the 5' RACE reads. This table has roughly 830,000 distinct CDR3 sequences, roughly 60% appearing once. Sequencing was done on a sample of blood. These receptors all stem from a man aged 25-45 years in good health.

This chain joins TRBV20-1 and TRBJ1-2; no reliable D call. The length of the CDR3 is 16 residues. Trimming left V 0 bases short and J 4 bases short, with 18 bases between. Germline CDR1 DFQATT, CDR2 SNEGSKA (reference sequence). The CDR3: CSARDDIGTRGYGYTF. The CDR3 DNA sequence: TGCAGTGCTAGAGATGATATAGGAACCCGGGGCTATGGCTACACCTTC.

This chain connects TRBV7-9 to TRBJ2-3; D may be TRBD1 (5 bases). The CDR3 consists of 15 residues. Germline CDR1 is SEHNR and CDR2 is FQNEAQ (reference sequence). V lost 5 bases and J 9 bases, leaving 21 bases between the germline ends. The CDR3 here is CASSPSGPLATTQYF. The CDR3 DNA reads TGTGCCAGCAGCCCCTCAGGGCCACTCGCCACAACGCAGTATTTT.

In its sample, this clonotype was seen a few times. V gene TRBV27 combines with J gene TRBJ2-7; maybe TRBD2 (6 bases). There are 14 residues in the CDR3. The germline V gene has CDR1 MNHEY and CDR2 SMNVEV (reference sequence). The V end lost 5 bases, the J end lost 3 bases, and 14 bases lay between the germline ends. The CDR3 region has the DNA TGTGCCAGCAGTCGCTCCGGGACTGGCTACGAGCAGTACTTC. Protein sequence: CASSRSGTGYEQYF.

CDR3 DNA: TGTGCCAGCAGCATAAACGGACAGGGTGGAGATACGCAGTATTTT. Amino acid sequence: CASSINGQGGDTQYF. J is TRBJ2-3 and V is TRBV6-1, with 8 bases identical to TRBD1. With 6 bases clipped from V and 5 bases from J, the junction kept 10 bases outside the gene matches. From germline, CDR1 is MNHNS and CDR2 SASEGT. This CDR3 has 15 residues.

This clonotype was seen a few times. The rearrangement uses TRBV14 and TRBJ2-1; no clear D gene. Germline CDR1 is SGHDN and CDR2 is FVKESK. The CDR3 sequence is 16 residues long. Trimming left V 4 bases short and J 3 bases short, with 16 bases between. This CDR3 is CASSLRPRNHYNEQFF. As DNA, the CDR3 is TGTGCCAGCAGCCTCAGACCTCGCAACCACTACAATGAGCAGTTCTTC.

This clonotype showed up just a few times. V usage is TRBV4-3 and J usage is TRBJ1-6; perhaps TRBD1 as D (6 bases). Germline loops: CDR1 LGHNA, CDR2 YSLEER. The V gene lost 0 bases and the J gene lost 9 bases, with 15 bases spanning the gap. The CDR3 is 16 amino acids. The CDR3 sequence: CASSQDGGGSSSPLHF. CDR3 nucleotide sequence: TGCGCCAGCAGCCAAGATGGAGGGGGTTCTAGTTCACCCCTCCACTTT.

The genes are TRBV29-1 and TRBJ2-2; no definite D call. Trimming pared 4 bases from V and 13 bases from J, leaving 19 bases between. The CDR3 is made up of 13 amino acids. CDR1 is SQVTM and CDR2 is ANQGSEA in the germline V gene. CDR3 residues: CSVVTTAHSGLFF. The CDR3, as DNA: TGCAGCGTTGTCACTACGGCCCACTCAGGGCTGTTTTTT.

Notes on this clonotype: The junction shows a germline mismatch at one end, possibly a read error. The chain couples TRBV9 to TRBJ2-3; no clear D. This CDR3 comprises 13 residues. Looked up from germline, CDR1 is SGDLS and CDR2 is YYNGEE. The CDR3 is CTSAVGPTDTQYF. DNA for the CDR3: TGTACCAGCGCGGTCGGGCCCACAGATACGCAGTATTTT.

The chain carries TRBV7-2 and TRBJ2-7; D may be TRBD1 (5 bases). The germline CDR1 and CDR2 sequences are SGHTA and FQGNSA. The V and J ends lost 2 bases and 0 bases respectively, with 11 bases between them. CDR3 length equals 15 residues. CDR3 nucleotide sequence: TGTGCCAGCAGCTTAAGTGGACACTACTCCTACGAGCAGTACTTC. Residues: CASSLSGHYSYEQYF.

The CDR3 reads CSARDRGAEGAYEQYF. DNA of the CDR3: TGCAGTGCTAGAGATCGGGGGGCAGAAGGGGCCTACGAGCAGTACTTC. This chain connects TRBV20-1 to TRBJ2-7, with TRBD2 as a possible D gene (7 bases). Trimming left V 0 bases short and J 2 bases short, with 17 bases between. Looked up from germline, CDR1 is DFQATT and CDR2 is SNEGSKA (reference sequence). This CDR3 comprises 16 residues.

This sequence joins TRBV7-8 and TRBJ2-7, with unresolved D. This CDR3 is built from 14 residues. Germline V gene lookup returns CDR1 SGHVS and CDR2 FQNEAQ. V was clipped by 2 bases and J by 0 bases, with 8 bases between them. The CDR3 spells CASSLLLSSYEQYF. DNA of the CDR3: TGTGCCAGCAGCTTACTACTCAGCTCCTACGAGCAGTACTTC.

J is TRBJ2-7 and V is TRBV7-9; the D is unclear. V shed 7 bases and J shed 9 bases, with 22 bases lying between them. The CDR3 sequence is 14 residues long. The V gene's germline CDR1 is SEHNR and CDR2 FQNEAQ (reference sequence). CDR3 coding DNA: TGTGCCAGCACCGACTCCTCGGCTAGTTGGGGGCAGTACTTC. It encodes CASTDSSASWGQYF.

J is TRBJ2-5 and V is TRBV7-2, with 9 bases lining up with TRBD1. The CDR3 totals 14 residues. Trimming removed 5 bases from V and 0 bases from J; junction bases left unmatched: 1. Germline loops: CDR1 SGHTA, CDR2 FQGNSA. The CDR3 region is CASSGTGNQETQYF. The CDR3 DNA is TGTGCCAGCAGCGGGACAGGGAACCAAGAGACCCAGTACTTC.

This rearrangement joins TRBV12-3 or TRBV12-4 to TRBJ1-1; D is undetermined. V was pared by 5 bases and J by 0 bases, with 4 bases between. This CDR3 comprises 12 residues. The CDR3 is CASSEMNTEAFF. CDR3 DNA sequence: TGTGCCAGCAGTGAAATGAACACTGAAGCTTTCTTT.

The chain uses TRBV20-1 and TRBJ1-5; D is ambiguous. Germline V CDR1 and CDR2: DFQATT, SNEGSKA (reference sequence). V was cut by 4 bases and J by 0 bases, with 7 bases left in between. This CDR3 is 13 amino acids long. CDR3 amino acids: CSANGLSNQPQHF. In DNA, the CDR3 is TGCAGTGCTAATGGCCTTAGCAATCAGCCCCAGCATTTT.

This chain joins TRBV7-9 and TRBJ2-3; 11 nucleotides match TRBD2. With 5 bases clipped from V and 3 bases from J, the junction kept 7 bases outside the gene matches. Germline-derived CDR1 and CDR2 are SEHNR and FQNEAQ (reference sequence). The CDR3 sequence is 16 residues long. The CDR3 protein is CASSPCSSGGTDTQYF. The CDR3 nucleotides read TGTGCCAGCAGCCCTTGCTCTAGCGGGGGGACAGATACGCAGTATTTT.

The sample holds a few counts of this clonotype. The chain is built from TRBV29-1 and TRBJ2-3, with 8 positions matching TRBD1. The CDR3 length is 15 residues. With 5 bases clipped from V and 2 bases from J, the junction kept 9 bases outside the gene matches. Germline V gene sequence: CDR1 SQVTM, CDR2 ANQGSEA. CDR3 sequence reads: CSVIRTGLNTDTQYF. As DNA, the CDR3 is TGCAGCGTTATACGGACAGGGTTGAACACAGATACGCAGTATTTT.

The rearrangement links TRBV7-9 to TRBJ2-7, with a weak D call TRBD2 (6 bases). The CDR3 sequence is 13 residues long. Germline CDR1 and CDR2: SEHNR and FQNEAQ (reference sequence). CDR3 sequence reads: CASGPDGSDEQYF. Written as DNA, the CDR3 is TGTGCGAGCGGGCCGGACGGATCCGACGAGCAGTACTTC.

This clonotype was recorded at least ten times. The chain is built from TRBV12-3 or TRBV12-4 and TRBJ2-5, with a tentative D call TRBD1 (5 bases). The V end was cut by 6 bases, the J end by 1 base, with 9 bases between. The CDR3 sequence is 13 residues long. Here the CDR3 DNA reads TGTGCCAGCAGGCAGGGAACCCAAGAGACCCAGTACTTC. It yields the protein CASRQGTQETQYF.

The chain carries TRBV7-9 and TRBJ2-1; D is perhaps TRBD2 (6 bases). Germline-derived CDR1 and CDR2 are SEHNR and FQNEAQ (reference sequence). The CDR3 runs to 15 residues. V lost 10 bases, J lost 4 bases, and 20 bases lay in between. The CDR3 DNA reads TGTGCCATCACACCGCTCGGGACTCCTTACAATGAGCAGTTCTTC. It translates to CAITPLGTPYNEQFF. Full variable domain (outside the CDR3, taken from reference TRBV7-9 and TRBJ2-1): DTGVSQNPRHKITKRGQNVTFRCDPISEHNRLYWYRQTLGQGPEFLTYFQNEAQLEKSRLLSDRFSAERPKGSFSTLEIQRTEQGDSAMYLCAITPLGTPYNEQFFGPGTRLTVL.

This rearrangement joins TRBV12-3 or TRBV12-4 to TRBJ2-7; D gene unclear. Deletions cut 2 bases from V and 6 bases from J, with 8 bases between. The CDR3 loop spans 12 amino acids. The CDR3 DNA is TGTGCCAGCAGTTTAAACAGTCGCGAGCAGTACTTC. Translated: CASSLNSREQYF.

This rearrangement joins TRBV18 to TRBJ2-1; D unresolved. CDR3 size: 13 residues. V lost 5 bases to trimming and J lost 5 bases, with 10 bases between them. Germline loops: CDR1 KGHSH, CDR2 LQKENI. The CDR3: CASSIEWNNEQFF. DNA of the CDR3: TGTGCCAGCTCAATAGAGTGGAACAATGAGCAGTTCTTC.

This clonotype appeared a few times. V is TRBV20-1 and J is TRBJ2-1; TRBD2 matches at 9 bases. Germline values: CDR1 DFQATT, CDR2 SNEGSKA (reference sequence). The CDR3 length is 16 residues. V dropped 5 bases and J dropped 9; count of bases not matched to a gene: 17. In DNA, the CDR3 is TGCAGTGCTCCCTCCCCGTCTAGCGGGGTGGAGGGTGAGCAGTTCTTC. As protein: CSAPSPSSGVEGEQFF.

This sequence joins TRBV7-2 and TRBJ1-2; D unresolved. This CDR3 contains 14 residues. Germline-derived CDR1 and CDR2 are SGHTA and FQGNSA. V was clipped by 2 bases and J by 8 bases, with 15 bases between them. The DNA for the CDR3 is TGTGCCAGCAGCTTAAGCGTCACGGATGGGGGCTACACCTTC. It encodes CASSLSVTDGGYTF.

This clonotype was found a few times. The gene calls are TRBV7-2 and TRBJ1-2; 10 bases map to TRBD1. Unmatched junction bases numbered 1, after V lost 3 bases and J lost 6 bases. There are 13 residues in the CDR3. Looked up from germline, CDR1 is SGHTA and CDR2 is FQGNSA. The CDR3 DNA is TGTGCCAGCAGCTTCGGACAGGGGGATGGCTACACCTTC. The encoded protein is CASSFGQGDGYTF.

The J gene is TRBJ2-3, the V gene TRBV7-9; 7 bases are a match to TRBD2. The CDR3 extends over 18 amino acids. The germline gives CDR1 SEHNR, CDR2 FQNEAQ (reference sequence). V shed 5 bases, J shed 4 bases, and the junction held 18 bases outside the gene matches. CDR3 in DNA: TGTGCCAGCAGCCCCGCTAGCGGTGGCCCAAAGGGCCCAGATACGCAGTATTTT. This sequence encodes CASSPASGGPKGPDTQYF. Combining the CDR3 with reference TRBV7-9 and TRBJ2-3 gives the whole variable domain DTGVSQNPRHKITKRGQNVTFRCDPISEHNRLYWYRQTLGQGPEFLTYFQNEAQLEKSRLLSDRFSAERPKGSFSTLEIQRTEQGDSAMYLCASSPASGGPKGPDTQYFGPGTRLTVL.

The CDR3 sequence is CASSLATGVETQFF. CDR3 sequence (DNA): TGTGCCAGCAGCTTAGCAACAGGGGTGGAGACCCAGTTCTTC. The chain combines TRBV7-9 with TRBJ2-1, with 7 bases matching TRBD1. Germline V gives CDR1 SEHNR, CDR2 FQNEAQ (reference sequence). V lost 0 bases to trimming and J lost 13 bases; unmatched junction nucleotides: 9. There are 14 residues in the CDR3.

The rearrangement uses TRBV3-1 and TRBJ1-1; weak D call: TRBD1 (5 bases). The CDR3 covers 15 residues. From germline, CDR1 is LGHDT and CDR2 YNNKEL (reference sequence). V was trimmed by 4 bases and J by 3 bases, leaving 15 bases between them. The CDR3 DNA is TGTGCCAGCAGCCGGGGACCCAGTACGTACACTGAAGCTTTCTTT. Protein sequence: CASSRGPSTYTEAFF.